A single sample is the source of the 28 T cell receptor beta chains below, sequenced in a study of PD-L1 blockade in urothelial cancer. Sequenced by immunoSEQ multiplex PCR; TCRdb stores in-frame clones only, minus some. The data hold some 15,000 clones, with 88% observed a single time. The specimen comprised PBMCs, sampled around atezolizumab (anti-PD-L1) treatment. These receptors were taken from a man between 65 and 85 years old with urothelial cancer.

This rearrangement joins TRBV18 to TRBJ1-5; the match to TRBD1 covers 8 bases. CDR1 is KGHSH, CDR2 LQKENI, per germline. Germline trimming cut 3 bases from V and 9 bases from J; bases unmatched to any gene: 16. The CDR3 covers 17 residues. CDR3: CASSPPPIGQGLSPQHF. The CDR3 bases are TGTGCCAGCTCACCCCCGCCAATCGGACAGGGATTGTCGCCCCAGCATTTT.

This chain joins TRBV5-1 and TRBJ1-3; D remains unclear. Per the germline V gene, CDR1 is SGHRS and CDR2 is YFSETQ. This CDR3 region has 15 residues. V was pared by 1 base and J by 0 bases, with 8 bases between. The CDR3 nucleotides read TGCGCCAGCAGCTTGACAGCCGGCTCTGGAAACACCATATATTTT. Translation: CASSLTAGSGNTIYF.

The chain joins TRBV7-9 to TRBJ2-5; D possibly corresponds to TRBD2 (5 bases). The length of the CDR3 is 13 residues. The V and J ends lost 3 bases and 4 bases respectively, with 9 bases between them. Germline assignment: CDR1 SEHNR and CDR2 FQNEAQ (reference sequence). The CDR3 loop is CASSFKLVETQYF. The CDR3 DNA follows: TGTGCCAGCAGCTTTAAACTAGTAGAGACCCAGTACTTC.

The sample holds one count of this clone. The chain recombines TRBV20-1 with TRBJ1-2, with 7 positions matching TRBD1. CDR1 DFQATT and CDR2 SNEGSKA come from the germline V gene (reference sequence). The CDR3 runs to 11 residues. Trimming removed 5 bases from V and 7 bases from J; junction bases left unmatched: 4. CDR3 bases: TGCAGTGCTTCGACAGGGAGTGGCTACACCTTC. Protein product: CSASTGSGYTF.

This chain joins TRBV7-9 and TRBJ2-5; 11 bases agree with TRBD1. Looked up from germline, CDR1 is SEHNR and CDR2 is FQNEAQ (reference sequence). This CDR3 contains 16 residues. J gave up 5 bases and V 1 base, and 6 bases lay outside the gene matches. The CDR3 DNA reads TGTGCCAGCAGCTTAGAAGGGACAGGGGGACGGGAGACCCAGTACTTC. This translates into CASSLEGTGGRETQYF.

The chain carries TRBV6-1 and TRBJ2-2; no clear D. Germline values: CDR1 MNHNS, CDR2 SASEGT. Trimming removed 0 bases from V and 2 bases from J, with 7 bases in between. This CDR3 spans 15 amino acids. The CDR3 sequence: CASSEARLNTGELFF. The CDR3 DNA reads TGTGCCAGCAGTGAAGCGAGGCTTAACACCGGGGAGCTGTTTTTT.

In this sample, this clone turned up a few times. The CDR3 sequence is CASSTGSGSLGNTDTQYF. The CDR3 DNA reads TGCGCCAGCAGCACCGGATCAGGGTCTCTCGGTAACACAGATACGCAGTATTTT. The chain uses TRBV5-1 and TRBJ2-3; TRBD1 might be the D (5 bases). Germline assignment: CDR1 SGHRS and CDR2 YFSETQ. The CDR3 spans 18 residues. Trimming stripped 4 bases from V and 2 bases from J, with 23 bases between.

CDR3 sequence reads: CASSDGLAGQYF. Written as DNA, the CDR3 is TGTGCCAGCAGTGATGGACTAGCGGGGCAGTATTTT. This sequence joins TRBV2 and TRBJ2-3, with 11 bases aligning to TRBD2. V gave up 3 bases and J gave up 11 bases; unmatched junction bases: 1. The CDR3 extends over 12 amino acids. Per germline, CDR1 SNHLY and CDR2 FYNNEI.

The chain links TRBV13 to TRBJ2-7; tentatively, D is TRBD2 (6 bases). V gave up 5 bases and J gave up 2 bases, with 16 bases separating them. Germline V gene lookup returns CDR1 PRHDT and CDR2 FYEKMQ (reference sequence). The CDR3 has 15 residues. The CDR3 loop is CASSRGTVGPYEQYF. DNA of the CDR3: TGTGCCAGCAGCCGCGGGACCGTAGGTCCCTACGAGCAGTACTTC.

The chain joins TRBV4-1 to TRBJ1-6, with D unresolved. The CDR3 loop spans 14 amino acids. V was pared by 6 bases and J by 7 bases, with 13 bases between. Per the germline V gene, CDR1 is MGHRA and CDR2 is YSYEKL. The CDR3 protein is CASSFYLGNSPLHF. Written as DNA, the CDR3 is TGCGCCAGCAGTTTTTACCTCGGGAATTCACCCCTCCACTTT.

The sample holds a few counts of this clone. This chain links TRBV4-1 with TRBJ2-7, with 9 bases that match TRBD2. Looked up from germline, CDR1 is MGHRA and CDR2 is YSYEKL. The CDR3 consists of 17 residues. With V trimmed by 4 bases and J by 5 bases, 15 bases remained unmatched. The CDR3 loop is CASSLHQRGASVNEQYF. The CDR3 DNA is TGCGCCAGCAGCCTCCACCAGCGGGGGGCGAGTGTAAACGAGCAGTACTTC.

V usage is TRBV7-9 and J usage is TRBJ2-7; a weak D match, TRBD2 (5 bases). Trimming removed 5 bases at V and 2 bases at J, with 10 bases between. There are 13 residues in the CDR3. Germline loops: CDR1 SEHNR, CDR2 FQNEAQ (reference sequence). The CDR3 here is CASSLGITYEQYF. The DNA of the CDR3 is TGTGCCAGCAGCCTCGGGATCACCTACGAGCAGTACTTC.

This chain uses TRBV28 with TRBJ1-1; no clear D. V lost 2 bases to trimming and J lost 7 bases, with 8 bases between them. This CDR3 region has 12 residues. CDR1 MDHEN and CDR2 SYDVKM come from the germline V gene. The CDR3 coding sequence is TGTGCCAGCAGTTTAGGAGAGTTTGAAGCTTTCTTT. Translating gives CASSLGEFEAFF. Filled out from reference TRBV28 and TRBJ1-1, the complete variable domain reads DVKVTQSSRYLVKRTGEKVFLECVQDMDHENMFWYRQDPGLGLRLIYFSYDVKMKEKGDIPEGYSVSREKKERFSLILESASTNQTSMYLCASSLGEFEAFFGQGTRLTVV.

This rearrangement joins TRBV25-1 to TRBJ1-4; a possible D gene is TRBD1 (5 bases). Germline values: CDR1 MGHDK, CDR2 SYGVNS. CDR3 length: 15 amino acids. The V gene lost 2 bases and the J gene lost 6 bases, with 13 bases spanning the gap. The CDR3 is CASSEPRAMDEKLFF. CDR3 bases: TGTGCCAGCAGTGAACCCAGGGCGATGGATGAAAAACTGTTTTTT.

CDR3 sequence (DNA): TGCGCCAGCAGAAAGGGGGATGTGAATTCACCCCTCCACTTT. Residues: CASRKGDVNSPLHF. The genes are TRBV5-1 and TRBJ1-6, with a possible D match to TRBD1 (6 bases). The CDR3 is 14 amino acids. CDR1 is SGHRS and CDR2 is YFSETQ in the germline V gene. V was shortened by 5 bases and J by 7 bases, with 13 bases between the two germline ends.

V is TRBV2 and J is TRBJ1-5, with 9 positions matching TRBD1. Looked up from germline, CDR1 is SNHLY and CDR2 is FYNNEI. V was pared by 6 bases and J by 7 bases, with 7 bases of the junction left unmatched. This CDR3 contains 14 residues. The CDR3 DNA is TGTGCCAGCAGGGACAGGGGAAGGGAACAGCCCCAGCATTTT. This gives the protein CASRDRGREQPQHF.

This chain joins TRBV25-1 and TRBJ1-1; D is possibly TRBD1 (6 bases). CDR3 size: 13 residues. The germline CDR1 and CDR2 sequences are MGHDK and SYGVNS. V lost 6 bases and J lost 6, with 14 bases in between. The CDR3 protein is CASRGPGHPEAFF. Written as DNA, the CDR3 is TGTGCCAGCAGGGGGCCGGGACACCCTGAAGCTTTCTTT.

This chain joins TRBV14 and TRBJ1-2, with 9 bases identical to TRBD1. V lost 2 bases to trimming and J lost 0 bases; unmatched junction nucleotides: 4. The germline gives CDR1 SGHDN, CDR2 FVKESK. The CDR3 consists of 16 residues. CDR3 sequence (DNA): TGTGCCAGCAGCCAATTTACAGGGGGCTCTAACTATGGCTACACCTTC. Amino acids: CASSQFTGGSNYGYTF.

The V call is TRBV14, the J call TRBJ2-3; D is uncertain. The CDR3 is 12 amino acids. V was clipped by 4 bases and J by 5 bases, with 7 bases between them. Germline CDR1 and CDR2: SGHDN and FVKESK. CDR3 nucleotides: TGTGCCAGCAGCCCGCTAGTAGATACGCAGTATTTT. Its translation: CASSPLVDTQYF.

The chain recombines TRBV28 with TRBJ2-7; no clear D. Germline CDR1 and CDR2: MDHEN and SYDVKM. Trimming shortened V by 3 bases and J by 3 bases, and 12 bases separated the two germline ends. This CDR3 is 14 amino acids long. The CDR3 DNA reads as TGTGCCAGCAGTTTCAACAGCCGACGCTACGAGCAGTACTTC. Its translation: CASSFNSRRYEQYF.

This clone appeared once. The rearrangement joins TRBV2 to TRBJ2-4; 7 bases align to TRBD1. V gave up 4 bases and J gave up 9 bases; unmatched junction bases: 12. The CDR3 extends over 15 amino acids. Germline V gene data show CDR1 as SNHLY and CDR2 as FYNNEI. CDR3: CASSAPDRAGSIQYF. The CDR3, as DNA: TGTGCCAGCAGTGCCCCTGACAGGGCAGGGAGCATTCAGTACTTC.

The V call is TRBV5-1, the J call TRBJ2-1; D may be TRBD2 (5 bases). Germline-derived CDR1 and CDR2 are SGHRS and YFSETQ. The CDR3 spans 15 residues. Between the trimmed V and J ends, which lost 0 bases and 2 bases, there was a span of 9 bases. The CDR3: CASSLDRGPYNEQFF. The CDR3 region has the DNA TGCGCCAGCAGCTTGGACCGGGGTCCCTACAATGAGCAGTTCTTC.

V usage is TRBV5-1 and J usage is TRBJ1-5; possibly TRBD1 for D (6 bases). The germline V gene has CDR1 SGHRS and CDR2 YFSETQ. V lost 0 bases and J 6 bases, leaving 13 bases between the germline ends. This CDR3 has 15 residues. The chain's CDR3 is CASSLDPGEGQPQHF. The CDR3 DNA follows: TGCGCCAGCAGCTTGGACCCAGGGGAGGGTCAGCCCCAGCATTTT.

The CDR3 DNA reads as TGCGCCAGCAGCCTCCCAACTAGGGCACCCACCATATATTTT. This translates into CASSLPTRAPTIYF. This chain uses TRBV4-1 with TRBJ1-3; D gene uncertain. V lost 4 bases to trimming and J lost 9 bases, with 16 bases between them. Germline CDR1 MGHRA, CDR2 YSYEKL. This CDR3 comprises 14 residues.

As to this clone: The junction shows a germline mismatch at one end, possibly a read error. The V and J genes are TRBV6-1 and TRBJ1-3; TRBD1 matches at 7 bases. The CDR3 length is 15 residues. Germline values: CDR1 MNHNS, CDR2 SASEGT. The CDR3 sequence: CASSEKIYDRAQLSF. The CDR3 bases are TGTGCCAGCAGTGAGAAGATTTACGACAGGGCCCAACTCTCATTT.

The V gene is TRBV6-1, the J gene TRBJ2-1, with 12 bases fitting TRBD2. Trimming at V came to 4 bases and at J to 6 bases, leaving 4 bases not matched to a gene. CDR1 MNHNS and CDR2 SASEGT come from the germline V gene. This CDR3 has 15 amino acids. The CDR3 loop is CASSASGGAFNEQFF. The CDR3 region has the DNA TGTGCCAGCAGTGCTAGCGGGGGGGCTTTCAATGAGCAGTTCTTC.

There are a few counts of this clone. CDR3 region: CASSLDRGNSPLHF. CDR3 in DNA: TGTGCCAGCAGTCTGGACAGGGGGAATTCACCCCTCCACTTT. V gene TRBV6-6 combines with J gene TRBJ1-6, with 10 bases fitting TRBD1. The J segment lost 7 bases and the V segment lost 5 bases, leaving 2 bases of the junction unmatched. This CDR3 has 14 residues. Germline-derived CDR1 and CDR2 are MNHNY and SVGAGI (reference sequence).

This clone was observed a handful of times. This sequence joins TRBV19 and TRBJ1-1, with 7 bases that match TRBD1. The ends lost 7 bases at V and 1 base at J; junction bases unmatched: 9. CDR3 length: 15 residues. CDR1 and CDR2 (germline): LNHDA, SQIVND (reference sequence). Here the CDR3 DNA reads TGTGCCAGTACGATAGCCGGGACAGAGAACACTGAAGCTTTCTTT. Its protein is CASTIAGTENTEAFF.